This T cell receptor (beta chain) was observed in a study of identical twins' blood T cells. General study points: Abundant TCRbeta CDR3s overlapped more between twins than with unrelated donors.

Comment on this clonotype: Its antigen remains unknown.

V was pared by 2 bases and J by 4 bases, with 4 bases of the junction left unmatched. Germline CDR1 and CDR2: LNHDA and SQIVND (reference sequence). The CDR3 covers 14 residues. Each TCR cDNA library carried sample-specific barcodes on both ends. One entry per CDR3 protein, called by TCRdb with MiXCR from the 5' RACE reads. The table includes 400,000 or so distinct CDR3 sequences, around 30% detected once. The clonotype was recovered from a woman between 18 and 55 years old in good health. The chain carries TRBV19 and TRBJ2-5; 7 nucleotides align to TRBD1. The material sequenced was PBMCs. This CDR3 is CASSIMGQTETQYF. CDR3 DNA sequence: TGTGCCAGTAGTATAATGGGACAGACAGAGACCCAGTACTTC.